These 8 T cell receptor beta chains were all obtained from the same sample, sequenced in a study of CD8 T cells in ankylosing spondylitis. TCRdb re-derived calls from the 5' RACE reads in MiXCR, one entry per CDR3 protein. Altogether 750,000 to 850,000 distinct CDR3 sequences are present, 12% being singletons, with the ten largest covering about 0.49%. For these receptors, no antigen is known. General study findings and limits: In ankylosing spondylitis blood, a motif of roughly 8 highly homologous TCR beta variants appeared characteristic.

Sequenced sample: blood, either unsorted or a sorted T cell fraction (not recorded which). The receptor set was obtained from a male donor with ankylosing spondylitis.

This clonotype occurred a few times. The rearrangement joins TRBV7-9 to TRBJ2-7, with 8 bases fitting TRBD1. The CDR3 consists of 16 residues. Germline loops: CDR1 SEHNR, CDR2 FQNEAQ (reference sequence). Trimming cost V 2 bases and J 0 bases; bases outside gene matches: 6. CDR3 sequence: CASSLFGTGSSYEQYF. In nucleotides, the CDR3 is TGTGCCAGCAGCTTATTCGGGACAGGAAGCTCCTACGAGCAGTACTTC.

The rearrangement joins TRBV5-1 to TRBJ2-1, with D tentatively TRBD2 (6 bases). V gave up 3 bases and J gave up 2 bases, with 12 bases separating them. CDR3 size: 15 residues. CDR1 and CDR2 (germline): SGHRS, YFSETQ. The CDR3 DNA reads as TGCGCCAGCAGCTCCCGACTAGAAGCCTACAATGAGCAGTTCTTC. It codes for CASSSRLEAYNEQFF.

This clonotype appeared a few times. The chain recombines TRBV19 with TRBJ2-1, with TRBD2 matching 9 bases. CDR1 is LNHDA, CDR2 SQIVND, per germline (reference sequence). The CDR3 consists of 18 residues. The ends lost 3 bases at V and 6 bases at J; junction bases unmatched: 15. The CDR3, as DNA: TGTGCCAGTAGTATGACCTGGAGTGGTAGCGGGAGCATCAATGAGCAGTTCTTC. The encoded protein is CASSMTWSGSGSINEQFF.

This clonotype came up a few times. The V call is TRBV28, the J call TRBJ2-5; 9 bases agree with TRBD2. V was pared by 1 base and J by 7 bases, with 1 base of the junction left unmatched. The CDR3 runs to 13 residues. The V gene's germline CDR1 is MDHEN and CDR2 SYDVKM. DNA for the CDR3: TGTGCCAGCAGTTTATCGCGGGAGGGGACCCAGTACTTC. Amino acids: CASSLSREGTQYF. The full variable domain, completed using reference TRBV28 and TRBJ2-5, is DVKVTQSSRYLVKRTGEKVFLECVQDMDHENMFWYRQDPGLGLRLIYFSYDVKMKEKGDIPEGYSVSREKKERFSLILESASTNQTSMYLCASSLSREGTQYFGPGTRLLVL.

The V call is TRBV15, the J call TRBJ2-2; 9 nucleotides align to TRBD1. Germline V gene lookup returns CDR1 LNHNV and CDR2 YYDKDF (reference sequence). This CDR3 has 14 residues. V was clipped by 8 bases and J by 2 bases; unmatched bases: 3. The CDR3 is CATRDRDNTGELFF. CDR3 nucleotide sequence: TGTGCCACCCGGGACAGGGACAACACCGGGGAGCTGTTTTTT. Drawing the rest from reference TRBV15 and TRBJ2-2, the complete variable domain is DAMVIQNPRYQVTQFGKPVTLSCSQTLNHNVMYWYQQKSSQAPKLLFHYYDKDFNNEADTPDNFQSRRPNTSFCFLDIRSPGLGDTAMYLCATRDRDNTGELFFGEGSRLTVL.

The table lists this clonotype with a few counts. The chain carries TRBV20-1 and TRBJ1-1; 7 nucleotides line up with TRBD1. This CDR3 is built from 16 residues. CDR1 is DFQATT and CDR2 is SNEGSKA in the germline V gene (reference sequence). Losses at the gene ends were 0 bases for V and 3 bases for J; bases not matched to a gene: 10. CDR3 sequence reads: CSARDRRQGFYTEAFF. In DNA form, the CDR3 reads TGCAGTGCTAGAGATCGAAGACAGGGATTTTACACTGAAGCTTTCTTT.

The V call is TRBV18, the J call TRBJ2-7, with a tentative D call TRBD2 (6 bases). V lost 4 bases and J lost 0, with 13 bases in between. The CDR3 contains 15 residues. Germline lookup yields CDR1 KGHSH and CDR2 LQKENI. For the CDR3, the DNA is TGTGCCAGCTCACTTCGAGCGGGTGCCTCCTACGAGCAGTACTTC. This gives the protein CASSLRAGASYEQYF.

V is TRBV13 and J is TRBJ1-2, with TRBD1 as a possible D gene (5 bases). The V end lost 4 bases, the J end lost 5 bases, and 17 bases lay between the germline ends. This CDR3 comprises 15 residues. In germline, CDR1 is PRHDT, CDR2 FYEKMQ (reference sequence). Written as DNA, the CDR3 is TGTGCCAGCAGCTACCGCCGGGGGGATGGATATGGCTACACCTTC. It codes for CASSYRRGDGYGYTF.